The next 19 T cell receptor beta chains were all read from a single sample in a study of spatial heterogeneity in lung cancer. From the 5' RACE reads, TCRdb called clonotypes with MiXCR, one entry per CDR3 protein. The sample consists of tens of thousands of distinct CDR3 sequences, less than 15% of them appearing once. This sample's time point: sample taken at primary tumor resection. Unsorted tumor, nontumor lung tissue or cryopreserved PBMC supplied the whole RNA. This material consisted of PBMCs, taken at surgery. The origin of the receptors is a male donor with early-stage non-small cell lung cancer.

The J gene is TRBJ2-6, the V gene TRBV5-1; D gene ambiguous. The CDR3 has 14 amino acids. Trimming left V 4 bases short and J 0 bases short, with 5 bases between. Germline-derived CDR1 and CDR2 are SGHRS and YFSETQ. The CDR3: CASSPSSGANVLTF. In nucleotides, the CDR3 is TGCGCCAGCAGCCCCTCCTCTGGGGCCAACGTCCTGACTTTC.

This clonotype showed up many times. The chain recombines TRBV20-1 with TRBJ1-5; D uncertain. The CDR3 runs 14 residues. The V gene lost 3 bases and the J gene lost 0 bases, with 9 bases spanning the gap. Germline lookup yields CDR1 DFQATT and CDR2 SNEGSKA (reference sequence). The CDR3, as DNA: TGCAGTGCTAGCGAACCTTATAGCAATCAGCCCCAGCATTTT. Amino acids: CSASEPYSNQPQHF.

This clonotype was counted only a few times. The chain recombines TRBV4-1 with TRBJ2-1; D ambiguous. The CDR3 runs to 15 residues. The germline V and J ends were trimmed by 5 bases and 2 bases, with 13 bases remaining between them. In germline, CDR1 is MGHRA, CDR2 YSYEKL. CDR3 in amino acids: CASSTRRVTYNEQFF. The CDR3 DNA reads as TGCGCCAGCAGCACCAGACGGGTTACCTACAATGAGCAGTTCTTC.

This clonotype was seen only a few times. The chain employs TRBV20-1 and TRBJ2-7; D not resolved. Trimming left V 3 bases short and J 4 bases short, with 13 bases between. This CDR3 is 13 amino acids long. Germline CDR1 DFQATT, CDR2 SNEGSKA (reference sequence). CDR3: CSARIMGEYEQYF. The CDR3 coding sequence is TGCAGTGCTAGGATTATGGGCGAGTACGAGCAGTACTTC.

This clonotype was counted only a few times. The chain couples TRBV20-1 to TRBJ1-1, with D possibly TRBD1 on 5 matching bases. CDR3 length: 15 residues. V lost 0 bases and J 1 base, leaving 12 bases between the germline ends. Looked up from germline, CDR1 is DFQATT and CDR2 is SNEGSKA (reference sequence). CDR3 region: CSARDPGGWNTEAFF. In DNA form, the CDR3 reads TGCAGTGCTAGAGATCCGGGGGGATGGAACACTGAAGCTTTCTTT.

This clonotype was recorded once. The chain couples TRBV28 to TRBJ1-1; 8 bases map to TRBD1. CDR1 and CDR2 (germline): MDHEN, SYDVKM. Trimming removed 5 bases from V and 5 bases from J; junction bases left unmatched: 7. This CDR3 has 14 amino acids. CDR3 in amino acids: CASSPGGVRTEAFF. DNA of the CDR3: TGTGCCAGCAGTCCAGGGGGCGTGAGGACTGAAGCTTTCTTT.

The CDR3 loop reads CASSYRTSGSVEFF. CDR3 nucleotide sequence: TGTGCCAGCAGTTACAGGACTAGCGGCTCTGTGGAGTTCTTC. The J gene is TRBJ2-1, the V gene TRBV6-2 or TRBV6-3, with 10 bases matching TRBD2. CDR1 MNHEY and CDR2 SVGEGT come from the germline V gene. This CDR3 spans 14 amino acids. V was pared by 2 bases and J by 14 bases, with 9 bases of the junction left unmatched.

This clonotype was observed a few times. The chain employs TRBV18 and TRBJ2-5; TRBD1 might be the D (6 bases). Germline loops: CDR1 KGHSH, CDR2 LQKENI. CDR3 length: 16 residues. The V end was cut by 4 bases, the J end by 2 bases, with 17 bases between. CDR3 sequence reads: CASSQELQGRQETQYF. The CDR3 DNA reads TGTGCCAGCTCACAGGAATTACAGGGCCGACAAGAGACCCAGTACTTC.

This clonotype has a count of ten or more. The chain couples TRBV20-1 to TRBJ2-6; TRBD2 matches 7 bases. Germline trimming cut 7 bases from V and 0 bases from J; bases unmatched to any gene: 9. This CDR3 contains 16 residues. Looked up from germline, CDR1 is DFQATT and CDR2 is SNEGSKA (reference sequence). The CDR3 reads CSVRPRESSGANVLTF. The CDR3, as DNA: TGCAGTGTTAGGCCGCGGGAGAGCTCTGGGGCCAACGTCCTGACTTTC.

There are many counts of this clonotype. This rearrangement joins TRBV20-1 to TRBJ2-3, with 10 positions matching TRBD1. V shed 4 bases, J shed 1 base, and the junction held 5 bases outside the gene matches. From germline, CDR1 is DFQATT and CDR2 SNEGSKA (reference sequence). The CDR3 length is 15 residues. The CDR3 DNA follows: TGCAGTGCTAAGACAGGGGGCCGGGGCACAGATACGCAGTATTTT. Translation gives CSAKTGGRGTDTQYF.

This clonotype was counted between two and nine times. The chain uses TRBV29-1 and TRBJ2-2; D call uncertain. This CDR3 has 13 amino acids. CDR1 and CDR2 from the germline V gene are SQVTM and ANQGSEA. With 7 bases removed from V and 3 bases from J, the gap between germline ends came to 12 bases. CDR3 in amino acids: CSGEIGDTGELFF. The CDR3 DNA reads as TGCAGCGGGGAAATCGGTGACACCGGGGAGCTGTTTTTT.

This clonotype was found a few times. The chain recombines TRBV6-2 or TRBV6-3 with TRBJ2-2; no definite D call. Trimming took 4 bases from V and 0 from J, leaving 9 bases between them. The V gene's germline CDR1 is MNHEY and CDR2 SVGEGT. The CDR3 is 15 residues long. CDR3 nucleotide sequence: TGTGCCAGCAGTTTACAGCCTCCGAACACCGGGGAGCTGTTTTTT. This gives the protein CASSLQPPNTGELFF.

There are many counts of this clonotype. The chain is built from TRBV10-3 and TRBJ2-1; D is perhaps TRBD1 or TRBD2 (5 bases each). Trimming took off 4 bases at V and 7 bases at J, with 11 bases between the two ends. Germline assignment: CDR1 ENHRY and CDR2 SYGVKD. CDR3 size: 13 residues. CDR3 residues: CAISVGTLNEQFF. The CDR3 bases are TGTGCCATCAGTGTCGGGACCTTGAATGAGCAGTTCTTC.

This clonotype appeared many times. This chain connects TRBV7-9 to TRBJ2-7, with 11 bases identical to TRBD1. The V gene's germline CDR1 is SEHNR and CDR2 FQNEAQ (reference sequence). V was clipped by 6 bases and J by 3 bases; unmatched bases: 7. This CDR3 spans 15 amino acids. DNA for the CDR3: TGTGCCAGCAGGCCAACCGGGACAGGGGGCTACGAGCAGTACTTC. Translation gives CASRPTGTGGYEQYF.

This clonotype has just a few counts. V usage is TRBV7-2 and J usage is TRBJ2-3; 8 bases match TRBD2. This CDR3 is 16 amino acids long. The V and J ends lost 2 bases and 0 bases, in that order; junction bases with no gene match: 4. Per the germline V gene, CDR1 is SGHTA and CDR2 is FQGNSA. The CDR3 coding sequence is TGTGCCAGCAGCTTAATAGCGGGGCTGAGCACAGATACGCAGTATTTT. This translates into CASSLIAGLSTDTQYF.

In its sample, this clonotype was seen a few times. The CDR3 DNA sequence: TGCAGTGCCCCGGCCCGGAACACCATATATTTT. Amino acid sequence: CSAPARNTIYF. The genes are TRBV20-1 and TRBJ1-3; D not resolved. CDR1 DFQATT and CDR2 SNEGSKA come from the germline V gene (reference sequence). V dropped 6 bases and J dropped 7 bases, with 10 bases sitting between them. This CDR3 is 11 amino acids long.

The chain is built from TRBV28 and TRBJ2-7; D is uncertain. Germline V gene data show CDR1 as MDHEN and CDR2 as SYDVKM. This CDR3 has 14 amino acids. V lost 1 base and J lost 2, with 9 bases in between. CDR3 coding DNA: TGTGCCAGCAGTTTATCTGGTTTTACCTACGAGCAGTACTTC. It codes for CASSLSGFTYEQYF. The entire variable domain, with the rest obtained from reference TRBV28 and TRBJ2-7, is as follows: DVKVTQSSRYLVKRTGEKVFLECVQDMDHENMFWYRQDPGLGLRLIYFSYDVKMKEKGDIPEGYSVSREKKERFSLILESASTNQTSMYLCASSLSGFTYEQYFGPGTRLTVT.

This clonotype was found a few times. The chain combines TRBV10-3 with TRBJ1-5, with D perhaps matching TRBD1 (5 bases). The CDR3 covers 15 residues. Between the trimmed V and J ends, which lost 7 bases and 2 bases, there was a span of 15 bases. Germline CDR1 is ENHRY and CDR2 is SYGVKD. The CDR3 bases are TGTGCCATCACCGAAGGGACGGAGGGCAATCAGCCCCAGCATTTT. This translates into CAITEGTEGNQPQHF.

This clonotype was found a few times. V and J are TRBV7-8 and TRBJ2-4, with a weak D call TRBD2 (6 bases). V was cut by 5 bases and J by 0 bases, with 11 bases left in between. CDR3 length: 15 residues. Germline V gene data show CDR1 as SGHVS and CDR2 as FQNEAQ. CDR3 residues: CASSRGIIAKNIQYF. The CDR3 DNA reads as TGTGCCAGCAGCCGCGGGATCATAGCCAAAAACATTCAGTACTTC.